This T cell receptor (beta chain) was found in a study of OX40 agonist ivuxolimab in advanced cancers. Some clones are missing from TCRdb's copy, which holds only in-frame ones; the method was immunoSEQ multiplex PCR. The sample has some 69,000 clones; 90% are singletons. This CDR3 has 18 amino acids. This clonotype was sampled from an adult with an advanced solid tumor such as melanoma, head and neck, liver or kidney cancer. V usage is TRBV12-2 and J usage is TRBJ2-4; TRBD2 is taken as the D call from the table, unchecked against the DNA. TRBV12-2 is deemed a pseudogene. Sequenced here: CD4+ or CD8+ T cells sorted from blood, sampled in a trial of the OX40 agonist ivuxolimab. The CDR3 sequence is CARALPGLAGVAKNIQYF. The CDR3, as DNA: TGTGCAAGGGCCCTCCCAGGGCTAGCGGGAGTAGCCAAAAACATTCAGTACTTC.